This passage covers 14 T cell receptor beta chains from one sample sequenced in a study of cytomegalovirus exposure and HLA in healthy donors. A multiplex PCR was run with 60 Vbeta primers and 13 Jbeta primers. Here immunoSEQ multiplex PCR was the method, and the copy in TCRdb shows in-frame clones only, minus some. Found here are 95,000 to 150,000 clones, 80% to 85% of them singletons; the top ten hold 0.95% to 1.4%. Sequenced material: PBMCs. The source is a woman aged 30 to 39 in good health and CMV-seronegative.

On this clone itself: Other DNA variants within this sample encode the same CDR3. The CDR3 DNA reads as TGTGCCAGTAGTATTGGGCAGGGGAACACTGAAGCTTTCTTT. This gives the protein CASSIGQGNTEAFF. The genes are TRBV19 and TRBJ1-1, with D perhaps TRBD1 (5 bases). This CDR3 is built from 14 residues. In germline, CDR1 is LNHDA, CDR2 SQIVND (reference sequence). V was cut by 3 bases and J by 1 base, with 9 bases left in between.

The chain links TRBV18 to TRBJ2-1; TRBD1 is a possible D gene (5 bases). This CDR3 has 15 amino acids. The V and J ends lost 0 bases and 7 bases respectively, with 13 bases between them. Germline V lookup: CDR1 KGHSH, CDR2 LQKENI. CDR3 DNA sequence: TGTGCCAGCTCACCACCAAGGGGCCTCCTGAATGAGCAGTTCTTC. Translation: CASSPPRGLLNEQFF.

CDR3 in amino acids: CASRLAGVGADTQYF. CDR3 sequence (DNA): TGTGCCAGCCGACTAGCGGGAGTGGGGGCGGATACGCAGTATTTT. V and J are TRBV2 and TRBJ2-3, with 12 bases lining up with TRBD2. The CDR3 spans 15 residues. Germline CDR1 SNHLY, CDR2 FYNNEI. V was pared by 8 bases and J by 6 bases, with 9 bases of the junction left unmatched. Full variable domain (outside the CDR3, taken from reference TRBV2 and TRBJ2-3): EPEVTQTPSHQVTQMGQEVILRCVPISNHLYFYWYRQILGQKVEFLVSFYNNEISEKSEIFDDQFSVERPDGSNFTLKIRSTKLEDSAMYFCASRLAGVGADTQYFGPGTRLTVL.

J is TRBJ2-7 and V is TRBV29-1; 7 bases align to TRBD1. The germline V gene has CDR1 SQVTM and CDR2 ANQGSEA. The CDR3 length is 11 residues. The junction had 4 bases not matched to a gene; V was cut back by 6 bases and J by 5 bases. CDR3 region: CSVTDRDEQYF. In DNA, the CDR3 is TGCAGCGTCACTGACAGGGACGAGCAGTACTTC.

The V call is TRBV4-1, the J call TRBJ2-1; 7 nucleotides match TRBD2. The junction had 7 bases not matched to a gene; V was cut back by 0 bases and J by 8 bases. Germline V gives CDR1 MGHRA, CDR2 YSYEKL. The CDR3 sequence is 15 residues long. CDR3 residues: CASSQDPLAVDEQFF. CDR3 sequence (DNA): TGCGCCAGCAGCCAAGATCCCCTAGCGGTCGATGAGCAGTTCTTC.

This clone came up once. J is TRBJ1-1 and V is TRBV4-1; D is undetermined. V lost 0 bases, J lost 4 bases, and 6 bases lay in between. From germline, CDR1 is MGHRA and CDR2 YSYEKL. This CDR3 region has 13 residues. The CDR3 DNA reads as TGCGCCAGCAGCCAAGAATGGAGCACTGAAGCTTTCTTT. Translation gives CASSQEWSTEAFF.

The CDR3 loop reads CASSHLDSSNQPQHF. CDR3 sequence (DNA): TGCGCCAGCAGCCACCTGGACAGTAGCAATCAGCCCCAGCATTTT. The rearrangement joins TRBV4-1 to TRBJ1-5; D is possibly TRBD1 (6 bases). The ends were cut back, 3 bases at V and 0 bases at J, with 9 bases in the middle. The CDR3 is made up of 15 amino acids. Germline V gene sequence: CDR1 MGHRA, CDR2 YSYEKL.

The rearrangement uses TRBV7-8 and TRBJ2-5, with a weak D call TRBD1 (6 bases). Trimming stripped 6 bases from V and 1 base from J, with 6 bases between. Germline loops: CDR1 SGHVS, CDR2 FQNEAQ. CDR3 length: 12 residues. The chain's CDR3 is CASRDSQETQYF. CDR3 coding DNA: TGTGCCAGCAGGGACAGCCAAGAGACCCAGTACTTC.

V usage is TRBV2 and J usage is TRBJ2-5; TRBD2 matches 11 bases. Per the germline V gene, CDR1 is SNHLY and CDR2 is FYNNEI. This CDR3 has 14 amino acids. Trimming took 5 bases from V and 7 from J; bases not matched to a gene: 6. The CDR3 spells CASSPLAGEGTQYF. CDR3 DNA: TGTGCCAGCAGTCCACTAGCGGGGGAGGGGACCCAGTACTTC.

This clone was counted a single time. The rearrangement joins TRBV6-6 to TRBJ1-2, with 7 bases that match TRBD1. Germline V lookup: CDR1 MNHNY, CDR2 SVGAGI (reference sequence). The V gene end was trimmed by 6 bases and the J gene end by 2 bases; junction bases not matched to a gene: 6. The length of the CDR3 is 14 residues. The CDR3, as DNA: TGTGCCAGCAGCCCGACAGGGTGGAACTATGGCTACACCTTC. It yields the protein CASSPTGWNYGYTF.

This clone showed up just a few times. The chain is built from TRBV13 and TRBJ2-4, with 11 bases aligning to TRBD2. Germline CDR1 reads PRHDT; CDR2 reads FYEKMQ (reference sequence). Germline trimming cut 4 bases from V and 4 bases from J; bases unmatched to any gene: 6. The length of the CDR3 is 16 residues. CDR3 DNA sequence: TGTGCCAGCAGCTCCACCGGGACTAGCGGTAAAAACATTCAGTACTTC. Amino acid sequence: CASSSTGTSGKNIQYF.

In its sample, this clone was seen a few times. The chain is built from TRBV19 and TRBJ2-7, with D perhaps TRBD2 (6 bases). The CDR3 spans 14 residues. Germline CDR1 is LNHDA and CDR2 is SQIVND (reference sequence). V shed 4 bases and J shed 7 bases, with 17 bases lying between them. Here the CDR3 DNA reads TGTGCCAGTAGTAGGGACCCCCCGCGGGGTGAGCAGTACTTC. It is translated as CASSRDPPRGEQYF.

The chain uses TRBV5-1 and TRBJ1-1, with 9 bases fitting TRBD1. The CDR3 loop spans 16 amino acids. V lost 0 bases and J lost 4; bases outside the gene matches: 7. Germline assignment: CDR1 SGHRS and CDR2 YFSETQ. Here the CDR3 DNA reads TGCGCCAGCAGCTTGGCCAAGGGACAGGGATCCACTGAAGCTTTCTTT. It translates to CASSLAKGQGSTEAFF.

CDR3 bases: TGCGCCAGCAGCGTGCGACAGGGGCGGGCGACCGGGGAGCTGTTTTTT. This codes for CASSVRQGRATGELFF. The chain carries TRBV5-1 and TRBJ2-2; TRBD1 matches 8 bases. The CDR3 has 16 residues. Germline trimming cut 4 bases from V and 5 bases from J; bases unmatched to any gene: 10. Germline values: CDR1 SGHRS, CDR2 YFSETQ.